This entry is about one T cell receptor (beta chain). Its antigen is unidentified. Between the trimmed V and J ends, which lost 2 bases and 3 bases, there was a span of 14 bases. Germline loops: CDR1 SGHRS, CDR2 YFSETQ. The CDR3 extends over 15 amino acids. This sample stems from a study of shared clonotypes between healthy human individuals. About the study: Each donor had three CD4 naive, three CD4 memory, two CD8 naive and one CD8 memory plate.

Study-level findings and limits: Having only a few donors restricted how much genetic and exposure-history diversity was captured.

The assay was immunoSEQ multiplex PCR, and TCRdb's table has in-frame clones only and misses some. Of 2 million to 2.5 million clones detected, 85% to 95% appear once; the ten largest clones hold under 0.45%. The chain employs TRBV5-1 and TRBJ2-5, with D perhaps TRBD1 (6 bases). Material for sequencing was naive CD4+ T cells from PBMCs. Subset denoted: CD45RA+ positively selected. This TCR derives from a man aged 18 to 35 in good health. Some clones in this sample may be carry-over from other donors' samples. The CDR3 nucleotides read TGCGCCAGCAGCTTTAATACAGGGCCAGAAGAGACCCAGTACTTC. It specifies CASSFNTGPEETQYF.